This is a list of T cell receptor beta chains from one sample in a study of T cell repertoires in cytomegalovirus infection. Each CDR3 protein is one row after TCRdb ran MiXCR on the reads. The data hold hundreds of thousands of distinct CDR3 sequences, with approximately 31% observed a single time. No antigens are known for them. The sequencing used cultured CD8+ T cells from PBMCs, collected from culture after CMV antigen stimulation. All receptors derive from a human donor in good health (CMV status not recorded). Some clones in this sample may be carry-over from other donors' samples. Each CDR3 is given with its conserved first and last residue. The D gene is left open where the match is weak. For some rows the clone size is stated as once, few or many, or as a class when expanded; others skip it.

.,TRBV12-3/TRBV12-4,TRBJ1-1,.,CASSFSRHLNMNTEAFF,TGTGCCAGCAGTTTTAGCAGACACCTGAACATGAACACTGAAGCTTTCTTT
.,TRBV12-3/TRBV12-4,TRBJ2-3,TRBD1,CASSDPSALTGSGRDTQYF,TGTGCCAGCAGCGACCCCTCTGCATTGACAGGGAGTGGACGAGATACGCAGTATTTT
few,TRBV7-9,TRBJ1-4,TRBD1,CASKKPGQRNEKLFF,TGTGCCAGCAAGAAACCGGGACAGCGTAATGAAAAACTGTTTTTT
few,TRBV2,TRBJ1-4,.,CASSDSRGRGEKLFF,TGTGCCAGCAGTGACTCTAGGGGGAGAGGCGAAAAACTGTTTTTT
.,TRBV6-5,TRBJ1-6,.,CASGDGGDVNSPLHF,TGTGCCAGCGGGGATGGGGGTGATGTAAATTCACCCCTCCACTTT
.,TRBV7-8,TRBJ1-4,.,CASSLTRASNAEKLFF,TGTGCCAGCAGCTTAACGAGGGCTTCTAACGCTGAAAAACTGTTTTTT
few,TRBV6-5,TRBJ2-4,TRBD1,CASRNAKGGPKNIQYF,TGTGCCAGCAGGAACGCTAAAGGGGGCCCCAAAAACATTCAGTACTTC
many,TRBV12-3/TRBV12-4,TRBJ1-1,.,CASSFTGTEAFF,TGTGCCAGCAGTTTTACCGGCACTGAAGCTTTCTTT
.,TRBV12-3/TRBV12-4,TRBJ1-4,TRBD1,CASSQIGTDGNEKLFF,TGTGCCAGCAGTCAGATCGGGACAGACGGTAATGAAAAACTGTTTTTT
few,TRBV6-2/TRBV6-3,TRBJ2-4,.,CASTSQGSRNIQYF,TGTGCCAGCACCTCACAGGGATCTAGAAACATTCAGTACTTC
many,TRBV5-6,TRBJ2-3,.,CASSLQGRADTQYF,TGTGCCAGCAGCCTACAGGGCCGGGCAGATACGCAGTATTTT
.,TRBV27,TRBJ1-1,.,CASNGQNTEAFF,TGTGCCAGCAACGGCCAAAACACTGAAGCTTTCTTT
.,TRBV28,TRBJ1-4,.,CASSFPSATNEKLFF,TGTGCCAGCAGTTTTCCGTCTGCAACTAATGAAAAACTGTTTTTT
many,TRBV7-2,TRBJ2-5,.,CASSLRLVTQYF,TGTGCCAGCAGCTTAAGGCTAGTGACCCAGTACTTC
few,TRBV27,TRBJ2-2,TRBD1,CASSSGQGAGELFF,TGTGCCAGCAGTTCGGGACAGGGGGCCGGGGAGCTGTTTTTT
.,TRBV6-1,TRBJ1-3,.,CASSDGVPGNTIYF,TGTGCCAGCAGTGATGGAGTCCCTGGAAACACCATATATTTT
.,TRBV2,TRBJ1-5,.,CASSEFVQSNQPQHF,TGTGCCAGCAGTGAGTTTGTCCAGAGCAATCAGCCCCAACATTTT
few,TRBV4-3,TRBJ2-1,.,CASSQDPANYNEQFF,TGCGCCAGCAGCCAAGACCCGGCCAACTACAATGAGCAGTTCTTC
.,TRBV27,TRBJ1-1,TRBD1,CASSGTGWLAFF,TGTGCCAGCAGCGGGACAGGGTGGTTAGCTTTCTTT
few,TRBV27,TRBJ2-3,.,CASSLGQTNTQYF,TGTGCTAGCAGTTTAGGACAGACCAATACGCAGTATTTT
.,TRBV7-9,TRBJ1-1,.,CASSLPDIGLTEAFF,TGTGCCAGCAGCTTACCCGACATAGGGCTCACTGAAGCTTTCTTT
.,TRBV6-6,TRBJ2-3,TRBD1,CASNQGQVSTDTQYF,TGTGCCAGCAATCAGGGACAGGTTAGCACAGATACGCAGTATTTT
many,TRBV7-6,TRBJ1-5,.,CASSTETGITRNQPQHF,TGTGCCAGCAGCACCGAAACAGGGATAACGAGGAATCAGCCCCAGCATTTT
few,TRBV5-6,TRBJ1-2,.,CASSAFSEIYGYTF,TGTGCCAGCAGCGCCTTTTCAGAGATCTATGGCTACACCTTC
.,TRBV7-6,TRBJ1-3,.,CVSSPTGIVPFSGNTIYF,TGTGTCAGCAGTCCAACAGGGATAGTACCATTCTCTGGAAACACCATATATTTT
.,TRBV19,TRBJ1-1,.,CASSIWRGSNTEAFF,TGTGCCAGTAGTATATGGAGGGGGTCGAACACTGAAGCTTTCTTT
.,TRBV18,TRBJ2-5,TRBD1,CASSPVDRGEETQYF,TGTGCCAGCTCACCCGTGGACAGGGGCGAGGAGACCCAGTACTTC
few,TRBV7-9,TRBJ2-1,.,CAILLLVRGSAYNEQFF,TGTGCCATCCTTCTATTAGTTCGGGGGAGTGCCTACAATGAGCAGTTCTTC
few,TRBV29-1,TRBJ1-2,TRBD1,CSVEDRQGSEGYTF,TGCAGCGTTGAAGACCGACAGGGGAGTGAGGGCTACACCTTC
few,TRBV27,TRBJ1-4,.,CASSLVRSGGLIEKLFF,TGTGCCAGCAGCCTCGTGAGATCCGGGGGGCTGATTGAAAAACTGTTTTTT
.,TRBV24-1,TRBJ1-5,.,CATQFGRDQPQHF,TGTGCCACCCAGTTTGGCAGAGATCAGCCCCAGCATTTT
.,TRBV6-6,TRBJ1-4,.,CASSLRGVREKLFF,TGTGCCAGCAGCCTCAGAGGGGTCCGCGAAAAACTGTTTTTT
.,TRBV27,TRBJ1-2,.,CASRLGAANYGYTF,TGTGCCAGCAGACTGGGGGCCGCTAACTATGGCTACACCTTC
many,TRBV11-1,TRBJ2-4,.,CASSSTLGPGPKNIQYF,TGTGCCAGCAGCTCGACCCTCGGACCGGGACCGAAAAACATTCAGTACTTC
.,TRBV7-2,TRBJ1-1,.,CASSIVANTEAFF,TGTGCCAGCAGCATAGTAGCGAACACTGAAGCTTTCTTT
.,TRBV5-1,TRBJ1-4,TRBD1,CASSSTGWASNEKLFF,TGCGCCAGCAGCTCGACAGGGTGGGCCTCGAATGAAAAACTGTTTTTT
.,TRBV3-1,TRBJ2-1,TRBD2,CASSQSPSASGGLYNEQFF,TGTGCCAGCAGCCAATCCCCATCGGCTAGCGGGGGGTTGTACAATGAGCAGTTCTTC
few,TRBV12-3/TRBV12-4,TRBJ2-1,TRBD1,CASSSEGTGRYNEQFF,TGTGCCAGCAGTTCCGAGGGGACAGGGCGCTACAATGAGCAGTTCTTC
few,TRBV2,TRBJ2-2,.,CASSDIQGKAWELFF,TGTGCCAGCAGTGATATTCAGGGTAAAGCCTGGGAGCTGTTTTTT
.,TRBV6-1,TRBJ2-5,.,CASSELSDQETQYF,TGTGCCAGCAGTGAACTGTCGGACCAAGAGACCCAGTACTTC
.,TRBV27,TRBJ2-2,TRBD1,CASSILGQGPPDTGELFF,TGTGCCAGCAGTATCCTAGGACAGGGGCCCCCGGACACCGGGGAGCTGTTTTTT
.,TRBV6-5,TRBJ1-6,TRBD1,CASTLSTGGNSPLHF,TGTGCCAGCACCCTCTCGACAGGGGGGAATTCACCCCTCCACTTT
.,TRBV3-1,TRBJ2-5,TRBD2,CASSPLETSGGLQETQYF,TGTGCCAGCAGCCCGCTGGAGACTAGCGGGGGGCTGCAAGAGACCCAGTACTTC
few,TRBV19,TRBJ1-1,.,CASSGKGRTEAFF,TGTGCCAGTAGTGGGAAAGGGAGGACTGAAGCTTTCTTT
.,TRBV12-3/TRBV12-4,TRBJ1-6,TRBD1,CASSLTGFDSPLHF,TGTGCCAGCAGTCTGACAGGGTTCGATTCACCCCTCCACTTT
few,TRBV10-2,TRBJ1-5,.,CASGEGLYQPQHF,TGCGCCAGCGGGGAGGGCTTATATCAGCCCCAGCATTTT
few,TRBV7-4,TRBJ2-5,.,CASRPTGGGETQYF,TGTGCCAGCAGACCTACAGGGGGGGGGGAGACCCAGTACTTC
many,TRBV7-2,TRBJ2-5,.,CASSLGVGLKQETQYF,TGTGCCAGCAGCTTAGGTGTGGGTTTAAAACAGGAGACCCAGTACTTC
.,TRBV13,TRBJ2-7,TRBD1,CASSDRDRGLHEQYF,TGTGCCAGCAGCGACCGGGACAGGGGGCTTCACGAGCAGTACTTC
.,TRBV6-6,TRBJ1-5,.,CASSYVAGVQPQHF,TGTGCCAGCAGTTACGTCGCAGGGGTTCAGCCCCAGCATTTT
.,TRBV4-1,TRBJ1-3,.,CASSHRRGSGNTIYF,TGCGCCAGCAGCCATAGGAGGGGCTCTGGAAACACCATATATTTT
.,TRBV4-1,TRBJ1-1,TRBD1,CTSSQEGQENTEAFF,TGCACCAGCAGCCAAGAGGGACAGGAAAACACTGAAGCTTTCTTT
.,TRBV12-3/TRBV12-4,TRBJ2-5,.,CASSAGSRWETQYF,TGTGCCAGCAGTGCCGGGAGCCGGTGGGAGACCCAGTACTTC